What follows describes a single T cell receptor (beta chain). Its specificity is unknown. The CDR3 spans 15 residues. The ends were cut back, 2 bases at V and 6 bases at J, with 14 bases in the middle. Germline-derived CDR1 and CDR2 are LNHDA and SQIVND (reference sequence). The data belong to a study of cytomegalovirus exposure and HLA in healthy donors. Background on the study: A prior analysis found more than 90 million unique TCR beta sequences from around 180 million T cells. Study conclusions and caveats: In a later analysis, common viral pathogens appeared linked to several of the most significant clusters. Cytomegalovirus-associated TCR beta chains were listed, numbering 164.

Use of 60 Vbeta and 13 Jbeta primers characterized the PCR. The repertoire was sequenced with immunoSEQ multiplex PCR; TCRdb's copy has only in-frame clones and lacks some. The sample has some 200,000 clones. The sample was PBMCs. The gene calls are TRBV19 and TRBJ1-3, with TRBD1 as a possible D gene (6 bases). The receptor was derived from a boy aged 10-17 years in good health and CMV-seronegative. CDR3 coding DNA: TGTGCCAGTAGTATAACCGGGACAAAAGAAAACACCATATATTTT. Its protein is CASSITGTKENTIYF.